The 6 T cell receptor beta chains below come from one sample, sequenced in a study of shared clonotypes between healthy human individuals. Selected positively for CCR7 and CD45RO-negative, naive CD8 cells excluded terminally differentiated effector memory CD45RA+ cells. The data were produced by immunoSEQ multiplex PCR, yet TCRdb's version contains in-frame clones alone and is incomplete. Among approximately 840,000 clones, approximately 97% were seen once, and the ten largest hold less than 0.25%. The source material was naive CD8+ T cells sorted from blood. The receptors shown here come from a man aged 30 to 45 in good health.

CDR3 sequence reads: CASLTSPDRDYEQYF. The CDR3 DNA sequence: TGTGCCAGCCTCACCTCCCCGGACAGGGACTACGAGCAGTACTTC. The chain combines TRBV21-1 with TRBJ2-7; TRBD1 is taken as the D call from the table, unchecked against the DNA. TRBV21-1 is a listed pseudogene. This CDR3 is 15 amino acids long.

The CDR3 sequence: CASSPLAGESYNEQFF. CDR3 DNA: TGTGCCAGCAGCCCCCTAGCGGGAGAGTCCTACAATGAGCAGTTCTTC. The chain combines TRBV28 with TRBJ2-1; TRBD2 aligns across 10 bases. Germline CDR1 MDHEN, CDR2 SYDVKM. The CDR3 sequence is 16 residues long. The ends lost 6 bases at V and 1 base at J; junction bases unmatched: 6. Full variable domain (missing parts from reference TRBV28 and TRBJ2-1): DVKVTQSSRYLVKRTGEKVFLECVQDMDHENMFWYRQDPGLGLRLIYFSYDVKMKEKGDIPEGYSVSREKKERFSLILESASTNQTSMYLCASSPLAGESYNEQFFGPGTRLTVL.

The V call is TRBV2, the J call TRBJ1-5; 10 nucleotides line up with TRBD1. J lost 6 bases, V lost 6 bases, and 8 bases had no gene match. Germline CDR1 is SNHLY and CDR2 is FYNNEI. The CDR3 contains 15 residues. CDR3 region: CASRAGQGPSQPQHF. For the CDR3, the DNA is TGTGCCAGCAGGGCGGGACAGGGGCCCTCTCAGCCCCAGCATTTT.

The chain couples TRBV2 to TRBJ2-3; a possible D gene is TRBD1 (5 bases). V lost 8 bases to trimming and J lost 5 bases, with 17 bases between them. The germline CDR1 and CDR2 sequences are SNHLY and FYNNEI. The CDR3 totals 14 residues. The CDR3 nucleotides are TGTGCCAGCGGTAGGGGTGCGCAGGGAGATACGCAGTATTTT. Protein: CASGRGAQGDTQYF.

The rearrangement uses TRBV5-4 and TRBJ2-2; D gene ambiguous. Trimming shortened V by 1 base and J by 3 bases, and 7 bases separated the two germline ends. The V gene's germline CDR1 is SGHNT and CDR2 YYREEE (reference sequence). CDR3 length: 14 amino acids. CDR3 sequence (DNA): TGTGCCAGCAGCTTGATGCAGTACACCGGGGAGCTGTTTTTT. Protein: CASSLMQYTGELFF.

A remark on this clone: A junction end diverges from the germline sequence, so it may reflect a read error. The chain employs TRBV13 and TRBJ2-3; D gene uncertain. The CDR3 extends over 12 amino acids. Germline V CDR1 and CDR2: PRHDT, FYEKMQ (reference sequence). The CDR3 DNA reads TGTGCCAGCAGCTTAGGGGGCCCTTGGAAAGTATTT. Its protein is CASSLGGPWKVF.